This record covers a single T cell receptor (beta chain). The CDR3 length is 15 residues. V was trimmed by 2 bases and J by 4 bases, leaving 14 bases between them. RNA, at roughly 0.5 to 1 ug, was reverse transcribed with random hexamers. TCRdb itself ran the immunoSEQ multiplex PCR reads through MiXCR, one entry per CDR3 protein. The sample holds 150,000 or so distinct CDR3 sequences; roughly 94% are singletons and the top ten take about 0.089%. These data belong to a study of CD8 T cells in Susac syndrome. This clonotype originated in a human donor with multiple sclerosis. The specimen was CD4+ T cells from PBMCs. The rearrangement joins TRBV12-3 or TRBV12-4 to TRBJ1-2; D remains ambiguous. CDR3 nucleotide sequence: TGTGCCAGCAGTTTACAGTTTAGGTCCGGCTATGGCTACACCTTC. Protein sequence: CASSLQFRSGYGYTF.